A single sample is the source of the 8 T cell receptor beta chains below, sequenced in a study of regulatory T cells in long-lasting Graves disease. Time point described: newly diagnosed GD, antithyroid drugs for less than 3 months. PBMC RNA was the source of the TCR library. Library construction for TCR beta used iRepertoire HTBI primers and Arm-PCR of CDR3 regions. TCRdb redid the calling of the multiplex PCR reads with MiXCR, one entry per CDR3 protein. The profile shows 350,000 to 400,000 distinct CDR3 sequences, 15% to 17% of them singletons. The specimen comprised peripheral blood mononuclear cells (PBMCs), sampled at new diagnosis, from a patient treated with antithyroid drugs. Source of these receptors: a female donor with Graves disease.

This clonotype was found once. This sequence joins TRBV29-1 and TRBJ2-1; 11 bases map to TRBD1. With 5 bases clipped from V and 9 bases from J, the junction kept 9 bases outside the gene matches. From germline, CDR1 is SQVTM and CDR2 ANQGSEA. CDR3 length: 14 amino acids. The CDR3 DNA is TGCAGCGTTCGAGGACAGGGGGCGCACCTTGAGCAGTTCTTC. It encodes CSVRGQGAHLEQFF.

Here the CDR3 reads CASSQDAGGAFWETQYF. The CDR3 region has the DNA TGCGCCAGCAGCCAAGATGCAGGGGGCGCTTTCTGGGAGACCCAGTACTTC. The gene calls are TRBV4-3 and TRBJ2-5, with 8 bases aligning to TRBD1. After removal of 0 bases from V and 5 bases from J, the junction contained 11 bases not matched to a gene. Germline loops: CDR1 LGHNA, CDR2 YSLEER. This CDR3 comprises 17 residues.

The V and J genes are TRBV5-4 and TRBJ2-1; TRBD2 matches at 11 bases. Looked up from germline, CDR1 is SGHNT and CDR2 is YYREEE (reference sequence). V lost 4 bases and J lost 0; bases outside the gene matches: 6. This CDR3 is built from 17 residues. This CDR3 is CASSTSGGASSYNEQFF. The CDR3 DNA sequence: TGTGCCAGCAGCACTAGCGGGGGTGCCAGCTCCTACAATGAGCAGTTCTTC.

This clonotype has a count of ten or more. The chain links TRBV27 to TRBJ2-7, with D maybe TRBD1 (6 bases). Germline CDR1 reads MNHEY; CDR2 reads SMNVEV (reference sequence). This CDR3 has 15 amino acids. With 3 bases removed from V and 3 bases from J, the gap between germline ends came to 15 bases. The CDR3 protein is CASSLDRTEGYEQYF. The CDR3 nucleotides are TGTGCCAGCAGTTTGGATCGGACAGAGGGCTACGAGCAGTACTTC.

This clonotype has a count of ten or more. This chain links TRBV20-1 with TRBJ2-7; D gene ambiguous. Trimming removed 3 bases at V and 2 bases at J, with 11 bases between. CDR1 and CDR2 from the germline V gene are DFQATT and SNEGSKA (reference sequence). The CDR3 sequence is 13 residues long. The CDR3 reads CSASGQAAYEQYF. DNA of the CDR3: TGCAGTGCTAGTGGCCAGGCCGCCTACGAGCAGTACTTC.

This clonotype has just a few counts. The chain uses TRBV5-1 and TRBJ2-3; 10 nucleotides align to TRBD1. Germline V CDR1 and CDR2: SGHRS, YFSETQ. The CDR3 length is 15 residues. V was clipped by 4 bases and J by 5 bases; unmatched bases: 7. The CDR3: CASSPLTGGQDTQYF. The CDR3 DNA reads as TGCGCCAGCAGCCCGCTGACAGGGGGCCAAGATACGCAGTATTTT.

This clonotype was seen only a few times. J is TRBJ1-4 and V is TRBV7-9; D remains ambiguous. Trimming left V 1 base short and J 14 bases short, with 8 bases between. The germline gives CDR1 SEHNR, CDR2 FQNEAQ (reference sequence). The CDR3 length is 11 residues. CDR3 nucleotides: TGTGCCAGCAGCTTAGAAGATTCGCTGTTTTTT. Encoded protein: CASSLEDSLFF.

The CDR3 region is CASSVGAAAQETQYF. The CDR3 nucleotides read TGTGCCAGCAGCGTGGGGGCCGCGGCTCAAGAGACCCAGTACTTC. The chain combines TRBV9 with TRBJ2-5; maybe TRBD1 (6 bases). Germline V lookup: CDR1 SGDLS, CDR2 YYNGEE. V was pared by 2 bases and J by 2 bases, with 13 bases between. This CDR3 is 15 amino acids long.